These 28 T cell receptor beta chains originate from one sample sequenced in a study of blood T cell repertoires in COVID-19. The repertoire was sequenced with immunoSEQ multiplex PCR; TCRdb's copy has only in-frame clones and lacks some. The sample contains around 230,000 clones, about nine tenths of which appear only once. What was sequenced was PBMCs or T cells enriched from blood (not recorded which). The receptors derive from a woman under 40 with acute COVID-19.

The CDR3 loop is CASSLDLVRAGGRPDTQYF. CDR3 DNA sequence: TGTGCCAGCAGCTTAGACCTGGTGCGAGCGGGGGGGCGTCCAGATACGCAGTATTTT. This chain uses TRBV11-2 with TRBJ2-3; 10 bases align to TRBD2. V shed 0 bases, J shed 4 bases, and the junction held 13 bases outside the gene matches. The CDR3 is 19 residues long. Germline V gene lookup returns CDR1 SGHAT and CDR2 FQNNGV.

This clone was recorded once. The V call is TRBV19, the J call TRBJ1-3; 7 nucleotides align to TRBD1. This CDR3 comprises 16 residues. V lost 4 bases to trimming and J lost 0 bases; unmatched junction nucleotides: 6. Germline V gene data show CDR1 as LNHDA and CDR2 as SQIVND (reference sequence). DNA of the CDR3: TGTGCCAGTAGTAGACCCGGACAGGCCTCTGGAAACACCATATATTTT. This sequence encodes CASSRPGQASGNTIYF.

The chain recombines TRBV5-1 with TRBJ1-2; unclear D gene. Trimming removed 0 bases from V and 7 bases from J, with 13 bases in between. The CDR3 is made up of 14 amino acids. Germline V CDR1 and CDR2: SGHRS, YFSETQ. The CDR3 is CASSLGQDLSGYTF. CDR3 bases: TGCGCCAGCAGCTTGGGACAAGACCTAAGTGGCTACACCTTC. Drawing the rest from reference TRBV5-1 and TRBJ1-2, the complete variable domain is KAGVTQTPRYLIKTRGQQVTLSCSPISGHRSVSWYQQTPGQGLQFLFEYFSETQRNKGNFPGRFSGRQFSNSRSEMNVSTLELGDSALYLCASSLGQDLSGYTFGSGTRLTVV.

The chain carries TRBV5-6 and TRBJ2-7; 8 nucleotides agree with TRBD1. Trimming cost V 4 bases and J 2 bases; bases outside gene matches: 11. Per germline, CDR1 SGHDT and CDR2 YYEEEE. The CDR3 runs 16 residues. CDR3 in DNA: TGTGCCAGCAGCCAATACCGCAGGACAGGGACCTACGAGCAGTACTTC. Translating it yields CASSQYRRTGTYEQYF.

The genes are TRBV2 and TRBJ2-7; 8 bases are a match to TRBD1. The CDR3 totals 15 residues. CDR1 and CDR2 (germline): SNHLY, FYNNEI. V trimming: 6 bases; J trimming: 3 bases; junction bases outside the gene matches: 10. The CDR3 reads CASSGPEQGGYEQYF. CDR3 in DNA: TGTGCCAGCAGCGGCCCGGAACAGGGGGGCTACGAGCAGTACTTC.

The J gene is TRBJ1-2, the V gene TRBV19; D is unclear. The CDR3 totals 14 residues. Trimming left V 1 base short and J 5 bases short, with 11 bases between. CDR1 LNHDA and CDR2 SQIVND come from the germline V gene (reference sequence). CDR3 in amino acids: CASSIVPNGYGYTF. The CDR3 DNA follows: TGTGCCAGTAGTATAGTCCCAAACGGGTATGGCTACACCTTC.

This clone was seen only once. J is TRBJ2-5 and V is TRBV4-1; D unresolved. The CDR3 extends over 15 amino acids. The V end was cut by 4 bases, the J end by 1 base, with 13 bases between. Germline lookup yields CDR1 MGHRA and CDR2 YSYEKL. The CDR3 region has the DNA TGCGCCAGCAGCCCCCTACTTTCCGGCCAAGAGACCCAGTACTTC. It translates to CASSPLLSGQETQYF.

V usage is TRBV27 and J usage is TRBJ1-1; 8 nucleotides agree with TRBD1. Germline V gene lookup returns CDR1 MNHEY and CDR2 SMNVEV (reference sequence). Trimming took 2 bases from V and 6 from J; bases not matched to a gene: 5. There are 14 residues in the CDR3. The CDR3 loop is CASSLRQGFSEAFF. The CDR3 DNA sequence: TGTGCCAGCAGTTTAAGACAGGGGTTTTCTGAAGCTTTCTTT.

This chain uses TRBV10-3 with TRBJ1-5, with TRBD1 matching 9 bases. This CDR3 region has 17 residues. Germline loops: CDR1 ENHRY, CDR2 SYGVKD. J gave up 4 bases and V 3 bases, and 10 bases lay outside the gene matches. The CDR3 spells CAISDPGQGSSNQPQHF. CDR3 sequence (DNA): TGTGCCATCAGTGACCCAGGACAGGGGTCCTCAAATCAGCCCCAGCATTTT.

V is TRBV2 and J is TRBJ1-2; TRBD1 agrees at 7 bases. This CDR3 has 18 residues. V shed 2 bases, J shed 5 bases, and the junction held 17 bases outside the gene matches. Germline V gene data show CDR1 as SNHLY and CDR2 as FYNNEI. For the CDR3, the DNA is TGTGCCAGCAGTGAAAGGCGGGACAGTCCAAAGCATAAGTATGGCTACACCTTC. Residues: CASSERRDSPKHKYGYTF.

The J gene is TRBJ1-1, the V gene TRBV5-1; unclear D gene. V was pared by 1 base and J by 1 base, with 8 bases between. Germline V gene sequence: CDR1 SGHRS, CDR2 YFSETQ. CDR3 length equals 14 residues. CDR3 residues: CASSLKSENTEAFF. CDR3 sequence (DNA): TGCGCCAGCAGCTTGAAGTCAGAGAACACTGAAGCTTTCTTT.

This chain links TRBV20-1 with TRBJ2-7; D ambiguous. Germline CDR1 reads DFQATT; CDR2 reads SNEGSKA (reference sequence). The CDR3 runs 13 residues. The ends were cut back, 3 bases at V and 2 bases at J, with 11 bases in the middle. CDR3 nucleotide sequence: TGCAGTGCTAGTTCACCAGAAGCCTACGAGCAGTACTTC. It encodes CSASSPEAYEQYF.

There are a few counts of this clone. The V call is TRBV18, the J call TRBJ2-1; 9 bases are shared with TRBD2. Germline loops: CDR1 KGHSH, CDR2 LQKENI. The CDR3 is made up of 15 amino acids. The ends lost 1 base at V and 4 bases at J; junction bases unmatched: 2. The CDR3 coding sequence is TGTGCCAGCTCACCACTAGCGGGGGCGTACAATGAGCAGTTCTTC. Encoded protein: CASSPLAGAYNEQFF.

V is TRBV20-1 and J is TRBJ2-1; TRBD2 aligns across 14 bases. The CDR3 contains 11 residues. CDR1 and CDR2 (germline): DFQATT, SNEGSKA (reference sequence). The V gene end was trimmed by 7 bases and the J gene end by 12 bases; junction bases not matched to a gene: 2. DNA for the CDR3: TGCAGTGGACTAGCGGGGGGGCCGCAGTTCTTC. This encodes CSGLAGGPQFF.

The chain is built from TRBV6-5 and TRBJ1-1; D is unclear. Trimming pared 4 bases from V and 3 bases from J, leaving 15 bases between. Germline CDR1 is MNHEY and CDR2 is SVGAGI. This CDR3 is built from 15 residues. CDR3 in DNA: TGTGCCAGCAGTTCGGCGTCGAGCGGGGACACTGAAGCTTTCTTT. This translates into CASSSASSGDTEAFF.

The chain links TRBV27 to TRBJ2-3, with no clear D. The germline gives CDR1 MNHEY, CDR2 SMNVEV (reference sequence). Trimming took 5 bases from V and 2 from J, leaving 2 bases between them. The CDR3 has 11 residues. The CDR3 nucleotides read TGTGCCAGCAGTCACACAGATACGCAGTATTTT. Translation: CASSHTDTQYF.

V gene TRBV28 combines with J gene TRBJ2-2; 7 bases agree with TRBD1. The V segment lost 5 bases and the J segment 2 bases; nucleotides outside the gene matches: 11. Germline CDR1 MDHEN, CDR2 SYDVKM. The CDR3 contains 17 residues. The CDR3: CASSGALGTDNTGELFF. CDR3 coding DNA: TGTGCCAGCAGTGGAGCCTTAGGGACAGATAACACCGGGGAGCTGTTTTTT.

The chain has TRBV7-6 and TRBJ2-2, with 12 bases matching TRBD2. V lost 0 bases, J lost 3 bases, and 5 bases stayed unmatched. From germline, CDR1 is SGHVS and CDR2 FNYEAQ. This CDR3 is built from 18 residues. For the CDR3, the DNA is TGTGCCAGCAGCTTAGCCCCGACTAGCGGGGGTTACACCGGGGAGCTGTTTTTT. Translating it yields CASSLAPTSGGYTGELFF.

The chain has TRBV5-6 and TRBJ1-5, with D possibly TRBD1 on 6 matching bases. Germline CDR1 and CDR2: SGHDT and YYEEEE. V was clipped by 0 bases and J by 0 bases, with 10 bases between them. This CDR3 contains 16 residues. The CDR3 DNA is TGTGCCAGCAGCTTGGGGACAGCTCCTAGCAATCAGCCCCAGCATTTT. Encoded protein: CASSLGTAPSNQPQHF.

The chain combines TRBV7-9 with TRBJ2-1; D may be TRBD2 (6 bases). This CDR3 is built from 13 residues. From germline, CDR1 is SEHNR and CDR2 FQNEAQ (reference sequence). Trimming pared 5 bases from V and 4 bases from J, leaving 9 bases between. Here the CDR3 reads CASSRLEYNEQFF. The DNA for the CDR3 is TGTGCCAGCAGCCGACTAGAATACAATGAGCAGTTCTTC.

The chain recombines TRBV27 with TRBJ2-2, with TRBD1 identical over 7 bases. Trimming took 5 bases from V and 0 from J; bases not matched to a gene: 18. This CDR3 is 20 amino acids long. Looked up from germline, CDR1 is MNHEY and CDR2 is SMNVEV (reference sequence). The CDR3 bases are TGTGCCAGCAGTATAATTCGACAGGGCAGCGGTTCCTCGAACACCGGGGAGCTGTTTTTT. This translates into CASSIIRQGSGSSNTGELFF.

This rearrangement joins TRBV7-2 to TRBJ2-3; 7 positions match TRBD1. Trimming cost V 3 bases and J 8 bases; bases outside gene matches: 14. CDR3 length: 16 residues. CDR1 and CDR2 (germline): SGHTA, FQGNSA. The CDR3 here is CASSLLGTGAGGTQYF. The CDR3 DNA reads TGTGCCAGCAGCTTGTTGGGAACAGGGGCTGGGGGTACGCAGTATTTT.

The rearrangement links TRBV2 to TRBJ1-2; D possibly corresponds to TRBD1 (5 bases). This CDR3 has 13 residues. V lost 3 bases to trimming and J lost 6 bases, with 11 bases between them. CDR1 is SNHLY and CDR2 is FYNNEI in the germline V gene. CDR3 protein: CASSDPREHGYTF. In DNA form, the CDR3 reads TGTGCCAGCAGTGATCCCAGGGAACATGGCTACACCTTC.

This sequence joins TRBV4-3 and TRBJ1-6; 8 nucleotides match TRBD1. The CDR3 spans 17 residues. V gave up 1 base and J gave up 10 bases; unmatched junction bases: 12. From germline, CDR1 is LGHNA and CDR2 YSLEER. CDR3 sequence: CASSQGYPRGHGSPLHF. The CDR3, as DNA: TGCGCCAGCAGCCAAGGTTACCCCAGGGGGCACGGGTCACCCCTCCACTTT.

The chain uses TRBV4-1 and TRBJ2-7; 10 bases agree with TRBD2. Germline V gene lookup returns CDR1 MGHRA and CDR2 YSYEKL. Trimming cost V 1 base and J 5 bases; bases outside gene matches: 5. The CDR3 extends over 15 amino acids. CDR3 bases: TGCGCCAGCAGCCAAGTAGATCTAGCGGGGGACGAGCAGTACTTC. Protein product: CASSQVDLAGDEQYF.

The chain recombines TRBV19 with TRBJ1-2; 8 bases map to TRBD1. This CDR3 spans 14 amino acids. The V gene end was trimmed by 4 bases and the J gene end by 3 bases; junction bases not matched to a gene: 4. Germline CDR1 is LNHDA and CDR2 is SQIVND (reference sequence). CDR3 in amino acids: CASSTHRGDYGYTF. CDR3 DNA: TGTGCCAGTAGTACCCACAGGGGGGACTATGGCTACACCTTC. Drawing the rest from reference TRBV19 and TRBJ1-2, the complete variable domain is DGGITQSPKYLFRKEGQNVTLSCEQNLNHDAMYWYRQDPGQGLRLIYYSQIVNDFQKGDIAEGYSVSREKKESFPLTVTSAQKNPTAFYLCASSTHRGDYGYTFGSGTRLTVV.

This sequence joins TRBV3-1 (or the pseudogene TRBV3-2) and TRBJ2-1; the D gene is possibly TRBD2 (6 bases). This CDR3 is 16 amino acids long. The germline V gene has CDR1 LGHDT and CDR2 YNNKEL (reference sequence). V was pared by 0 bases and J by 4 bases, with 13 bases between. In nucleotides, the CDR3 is TGTGCCAGCAGCCAAGATTACGGGGAGGTATACAATGAGCAGTTCTTC. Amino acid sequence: CASSQDYGEVYNEQFF.

CDR3 in amino acids: CASSLPGSYNEQFF. The CDR3 DNA is TGCGCCAGCAGCTTGCCAGGTTCCTACAATGAGCAGTTCTTC. The chain recombines TRBV5-1 with TRBJ2-1; D remains ambiguous. Germline CDR1 is SGHRS and CDR2 is YFSETQ. V lost 1 base to trimming and J lost 1 base, with 6 bases between them. CDR3 length: 14 residues.